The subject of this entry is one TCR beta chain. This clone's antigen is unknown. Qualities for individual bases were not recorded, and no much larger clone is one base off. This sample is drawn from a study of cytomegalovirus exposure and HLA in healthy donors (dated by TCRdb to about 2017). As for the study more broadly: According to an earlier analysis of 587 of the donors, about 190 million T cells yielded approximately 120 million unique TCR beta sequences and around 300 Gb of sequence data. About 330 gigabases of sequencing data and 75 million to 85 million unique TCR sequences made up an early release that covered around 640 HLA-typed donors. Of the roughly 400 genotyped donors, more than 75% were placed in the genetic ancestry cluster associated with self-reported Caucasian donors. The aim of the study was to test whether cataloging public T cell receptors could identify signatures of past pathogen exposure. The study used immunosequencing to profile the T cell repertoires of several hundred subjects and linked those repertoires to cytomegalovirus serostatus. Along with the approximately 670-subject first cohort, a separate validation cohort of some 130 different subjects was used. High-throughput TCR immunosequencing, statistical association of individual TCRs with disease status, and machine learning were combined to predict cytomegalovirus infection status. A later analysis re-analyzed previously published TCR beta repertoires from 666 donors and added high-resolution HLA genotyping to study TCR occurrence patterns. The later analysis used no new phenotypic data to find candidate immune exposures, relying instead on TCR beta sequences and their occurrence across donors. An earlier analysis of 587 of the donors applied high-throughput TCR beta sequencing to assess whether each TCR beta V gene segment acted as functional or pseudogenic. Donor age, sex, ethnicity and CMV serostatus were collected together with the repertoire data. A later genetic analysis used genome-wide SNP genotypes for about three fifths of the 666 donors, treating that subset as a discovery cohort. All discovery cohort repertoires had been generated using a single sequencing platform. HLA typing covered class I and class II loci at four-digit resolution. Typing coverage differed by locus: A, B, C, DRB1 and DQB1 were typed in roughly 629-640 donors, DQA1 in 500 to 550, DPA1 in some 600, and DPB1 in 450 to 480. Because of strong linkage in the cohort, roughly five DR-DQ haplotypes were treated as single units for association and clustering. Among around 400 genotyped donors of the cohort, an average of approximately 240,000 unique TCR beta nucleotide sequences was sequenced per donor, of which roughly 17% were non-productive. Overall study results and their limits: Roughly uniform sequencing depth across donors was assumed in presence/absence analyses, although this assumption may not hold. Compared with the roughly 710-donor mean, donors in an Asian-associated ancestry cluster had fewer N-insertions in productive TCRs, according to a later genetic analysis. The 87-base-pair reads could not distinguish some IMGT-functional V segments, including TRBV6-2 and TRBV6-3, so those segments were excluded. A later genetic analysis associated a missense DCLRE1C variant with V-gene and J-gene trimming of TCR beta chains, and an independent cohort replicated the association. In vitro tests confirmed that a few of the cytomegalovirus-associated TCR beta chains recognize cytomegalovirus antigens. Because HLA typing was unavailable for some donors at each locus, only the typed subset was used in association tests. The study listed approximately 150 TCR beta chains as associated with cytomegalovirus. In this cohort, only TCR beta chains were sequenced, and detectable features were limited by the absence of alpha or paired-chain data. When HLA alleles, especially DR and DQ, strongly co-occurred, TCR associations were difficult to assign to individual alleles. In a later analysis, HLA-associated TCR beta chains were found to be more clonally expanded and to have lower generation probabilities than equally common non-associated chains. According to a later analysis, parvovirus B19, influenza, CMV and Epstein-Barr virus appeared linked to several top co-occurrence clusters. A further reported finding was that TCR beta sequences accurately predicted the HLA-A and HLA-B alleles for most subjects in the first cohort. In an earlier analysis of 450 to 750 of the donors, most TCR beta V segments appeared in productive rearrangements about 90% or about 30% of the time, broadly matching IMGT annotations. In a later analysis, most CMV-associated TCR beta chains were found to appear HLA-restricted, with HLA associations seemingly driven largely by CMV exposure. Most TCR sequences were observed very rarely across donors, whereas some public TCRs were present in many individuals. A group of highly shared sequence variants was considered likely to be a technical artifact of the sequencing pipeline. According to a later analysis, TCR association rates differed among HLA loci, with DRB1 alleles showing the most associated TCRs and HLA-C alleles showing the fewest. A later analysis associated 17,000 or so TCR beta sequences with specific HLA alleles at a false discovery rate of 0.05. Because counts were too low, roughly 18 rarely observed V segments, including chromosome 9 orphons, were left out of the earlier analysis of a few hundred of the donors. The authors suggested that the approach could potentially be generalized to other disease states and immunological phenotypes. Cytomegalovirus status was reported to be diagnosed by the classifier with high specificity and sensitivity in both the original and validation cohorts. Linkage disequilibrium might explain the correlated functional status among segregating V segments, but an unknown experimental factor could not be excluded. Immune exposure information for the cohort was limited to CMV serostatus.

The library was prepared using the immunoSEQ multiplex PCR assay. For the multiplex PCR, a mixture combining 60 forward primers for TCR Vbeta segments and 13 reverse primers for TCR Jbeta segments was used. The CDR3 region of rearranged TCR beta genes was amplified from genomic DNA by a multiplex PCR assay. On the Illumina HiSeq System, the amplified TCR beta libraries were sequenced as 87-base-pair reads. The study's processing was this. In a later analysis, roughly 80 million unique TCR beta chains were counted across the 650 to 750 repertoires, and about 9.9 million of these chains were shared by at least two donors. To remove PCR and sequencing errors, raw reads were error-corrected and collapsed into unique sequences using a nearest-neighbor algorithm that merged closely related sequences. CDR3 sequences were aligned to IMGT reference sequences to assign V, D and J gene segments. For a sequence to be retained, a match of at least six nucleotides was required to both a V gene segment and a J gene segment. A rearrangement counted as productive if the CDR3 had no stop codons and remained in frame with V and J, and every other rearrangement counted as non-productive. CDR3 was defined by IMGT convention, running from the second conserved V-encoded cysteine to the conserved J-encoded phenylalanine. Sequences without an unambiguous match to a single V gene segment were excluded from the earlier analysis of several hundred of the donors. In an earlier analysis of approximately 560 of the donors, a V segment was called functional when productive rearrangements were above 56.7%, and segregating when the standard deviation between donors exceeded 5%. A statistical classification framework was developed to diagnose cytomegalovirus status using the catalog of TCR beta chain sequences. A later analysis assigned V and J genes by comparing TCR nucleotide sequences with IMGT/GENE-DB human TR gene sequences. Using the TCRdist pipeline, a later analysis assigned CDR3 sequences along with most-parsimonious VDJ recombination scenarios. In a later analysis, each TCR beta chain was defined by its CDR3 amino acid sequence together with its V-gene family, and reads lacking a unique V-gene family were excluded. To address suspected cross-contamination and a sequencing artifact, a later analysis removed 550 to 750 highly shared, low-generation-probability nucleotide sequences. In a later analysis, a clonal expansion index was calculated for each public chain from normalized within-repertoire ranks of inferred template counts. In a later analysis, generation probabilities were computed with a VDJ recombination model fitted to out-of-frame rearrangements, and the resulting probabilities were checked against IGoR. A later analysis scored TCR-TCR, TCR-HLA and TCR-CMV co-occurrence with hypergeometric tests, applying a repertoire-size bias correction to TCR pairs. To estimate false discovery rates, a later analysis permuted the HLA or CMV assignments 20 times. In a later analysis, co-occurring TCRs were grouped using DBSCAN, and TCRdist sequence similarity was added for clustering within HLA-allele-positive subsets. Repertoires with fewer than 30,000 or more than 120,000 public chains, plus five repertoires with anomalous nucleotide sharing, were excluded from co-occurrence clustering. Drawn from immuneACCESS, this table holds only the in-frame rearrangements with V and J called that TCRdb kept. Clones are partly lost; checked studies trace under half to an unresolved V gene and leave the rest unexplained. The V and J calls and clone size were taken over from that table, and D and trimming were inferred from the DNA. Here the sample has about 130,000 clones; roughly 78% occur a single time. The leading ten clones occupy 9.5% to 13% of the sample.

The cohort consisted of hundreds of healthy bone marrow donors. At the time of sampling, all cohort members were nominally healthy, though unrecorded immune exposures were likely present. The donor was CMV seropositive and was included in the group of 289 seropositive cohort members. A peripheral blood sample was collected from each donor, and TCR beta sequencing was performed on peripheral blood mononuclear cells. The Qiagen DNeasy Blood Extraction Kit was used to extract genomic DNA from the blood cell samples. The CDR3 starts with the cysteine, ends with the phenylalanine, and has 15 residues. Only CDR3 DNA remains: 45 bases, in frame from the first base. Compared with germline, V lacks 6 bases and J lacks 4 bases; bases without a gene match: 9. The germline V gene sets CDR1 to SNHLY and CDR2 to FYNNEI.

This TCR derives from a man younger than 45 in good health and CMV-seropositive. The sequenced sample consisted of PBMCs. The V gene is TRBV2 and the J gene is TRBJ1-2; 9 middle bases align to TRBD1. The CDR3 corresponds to CASRTRGQGTYGYTF. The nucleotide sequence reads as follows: TGTGCCAGCAGGACACGCGGACAGGGGACCTATGGCTACACCTTC.